This TCR beta chain was obtained from a study of CD8 T cells in ankylosing spondylitis. This clonotype was recorded at least ten times. Its specificity is not known. Study conclusions and caveats: In peripheral blood, disease-linked CD8+ clones occurred at relatively low frequencies. Blood from ankylosing spondylitis patients appeared to carry a characteristic roughly eight-variant TCR beta motif.

TCRdb reanalysed the 5' RACE reads using MiXCR and keeps one entry per CDR3 protein. The sample carries about 130,000 distinct CDR3 sequences, 5.5% to 7.5% recorded once. The origin of this receptor is a female donor with ankylosing spondylitis or in good health (not recorded which). The material sequenced was blood, either unsorted or a sorted T cell fraction (not recorded which).

The CDR3 DNA reads TGCGCCAGCAACCCCACCCTGCAAGTCCCATCTGGCGAGCAGTACTTC. Translating gives CASNPTLQVPSGEQYF. The chain carries TRBV5-1 and TRBJ2-7, with D uncertain. The CDR3 contains 16 residues. The V end was cut by 6 bases, the J end by 6 bases, with 25 bases between. Germline V CDR1 and CDR2: SGHRS, YFSETQ.